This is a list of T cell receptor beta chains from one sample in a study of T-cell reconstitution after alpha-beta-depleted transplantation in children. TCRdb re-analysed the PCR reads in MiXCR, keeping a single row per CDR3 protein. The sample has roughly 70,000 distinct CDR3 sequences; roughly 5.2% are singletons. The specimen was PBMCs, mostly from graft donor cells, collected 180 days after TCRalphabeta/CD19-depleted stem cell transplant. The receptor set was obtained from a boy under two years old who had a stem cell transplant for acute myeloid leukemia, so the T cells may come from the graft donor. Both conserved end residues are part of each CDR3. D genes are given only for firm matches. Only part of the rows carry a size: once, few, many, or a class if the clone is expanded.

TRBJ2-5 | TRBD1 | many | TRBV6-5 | CASSSHRQGKTQYF | TGTGCCAGCAGTTCCCACCGACAGGGCAAGACCCAGTACTTC
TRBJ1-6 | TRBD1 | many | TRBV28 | CASTFSDRESSPLHF | TGTGCCAGCACCTTTTCGGACAGGGAGAGTTCACCCCTCCACTTT
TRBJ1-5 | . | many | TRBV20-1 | CSASMRGGQPQHF | TGCAGTGCTAGCATGCGGGGGGGTCAGCCCCAGCATTTT
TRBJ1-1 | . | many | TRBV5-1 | CASSFVKAGKTEAFF | TGCGCCAGCAGCTTTGTGAAAGCAGGGAAGACTGAAGCTTTCTTT
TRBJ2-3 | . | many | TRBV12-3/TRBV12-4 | CASSLAALGDTQYF | TGTGCCAGCAGTTTAGCTGCACTGGGAGATACGCAGTATTTT
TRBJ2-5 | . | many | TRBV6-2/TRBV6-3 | CASSPGKGWTQYF | TGTGCCAGCTCCCCAGGGAAGGGGTGGACCCAGTACTTC
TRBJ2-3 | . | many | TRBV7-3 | CASSLTPLSSANTQYF | TGTGCCAGCAGCTTAACTCCCCTCTCTAGCGCAAATACGCAGTATTTT
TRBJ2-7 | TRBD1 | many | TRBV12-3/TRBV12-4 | CASSPAGGYYEQYF | TGTGCCAGCAGTCCCGCAGGGGGATACTACGAGCAGTACTTC
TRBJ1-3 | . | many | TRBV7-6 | CASSLEDRKGGNTIYF | TGTGCCAGCAGCTTGGAGGACAGAAAGGGTGGAAACACCATATATTTT
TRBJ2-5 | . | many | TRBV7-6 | CASSLAVGQLTQYF | TGTGCCAGCAGCTTAGCGGTAGGGCAGTTGACCCAGTACTTC
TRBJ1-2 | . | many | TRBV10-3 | CAINFGGSNYGYTF | TGTGCCATCAACTTCGGGGGCTCTAACTATGGCTACACCTTC
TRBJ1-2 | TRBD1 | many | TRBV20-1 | CSARRTGAGNGYTF | TGCAGTGCTAGAAGGACAGGGGCAGGGAATGGCTACACCTTC
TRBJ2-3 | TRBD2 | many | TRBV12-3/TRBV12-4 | CASSTSGGAFLLDTQYF | TGTGCCAGCAGTACTAGCGGGGGGGCCTTTCTTCTAGATACGCAGTATTTT
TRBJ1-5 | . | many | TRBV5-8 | CASSRAGYQPQHF | TGTGCCAGCAGCCGGGCAGGGTACCAGCCCCAGCATTTT
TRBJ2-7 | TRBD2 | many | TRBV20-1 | CSARPSGGVYEQYF | TGCAGTGCTAGACCCTCCGGGGGGGTCTACGAGCAGTACTTC
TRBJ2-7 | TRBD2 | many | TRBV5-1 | CASSLLAGGSYEQYF | TGCGCCAGCAGCCTTCTAGCGGGGGGCTCCTACGAGCAGTACTTC
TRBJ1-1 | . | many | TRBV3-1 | CASSQGVKSYTEAFF | TGTGCCAGCAGCCAAGGGGTGAAAAGTTACACTGAAGCTTTCTTT
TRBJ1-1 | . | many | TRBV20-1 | CSARTRGITEAFF | TGCAGTGCTAGGACGCGGGGGATTACTGAAGCTTTCTTT
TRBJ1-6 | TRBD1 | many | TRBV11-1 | CASSPRGGNSPLHF | TGTGCCAGCAGCCCCAGGGGGGGAAATTCACCCCTCCACTTT
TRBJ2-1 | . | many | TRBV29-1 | CSVEHNEQFF | TGCAGCGTTGAACACAATGAGCAGTTCTTC
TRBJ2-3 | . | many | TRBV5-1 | CASSSETDTQYF | TGCGCCAGCAGCAGTGAGACAGATACGCAGTATTTT
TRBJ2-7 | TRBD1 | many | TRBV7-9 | CASSLPRDRGSYEQYF | TGTGCCAGCAGCTTACCGAGGGACAGGGGTAGCTACGAGCAGTACTTC
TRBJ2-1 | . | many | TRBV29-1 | CSVEDEPNEQFF | TGCAGCGTTGAAGATGAACCCAATGAGCAGTTCTTC
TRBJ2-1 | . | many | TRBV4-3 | CASSHKPLDEQFF | TGCGCCAGCAGCCATAAACCCCTCGATGAGCAGTTCTTC
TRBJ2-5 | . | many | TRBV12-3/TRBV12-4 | CASTHGRDGETQYF | TGTGCCAGCACCCACGGACGGGATGGAGAGACCCAGTACTTC
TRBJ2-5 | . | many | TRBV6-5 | CASGQIETQYF | TGTGCCAGTGGACAAATCGAGACCCAGTACTTC
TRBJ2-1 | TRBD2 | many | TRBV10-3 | CAISPRRERILHNEQFF | TGTGCCATCAGCCCCAGGCGGGAGCGGATCCTACACAATGAGCAGTTCTTC
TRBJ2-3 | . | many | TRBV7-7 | CASSLTRDTDTQYF | TGTGCCAGCAGCCTGACTAGAGATACAGATACGCAGTATTTT
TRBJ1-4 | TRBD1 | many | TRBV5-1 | CASSRSGTVGTATNEKLFF | TGCGCCAGCAGCAGATCCGGGACAGTCGGGACCGCAACTAATGAAAAACTGTTTTTT
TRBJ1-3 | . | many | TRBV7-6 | CASRLQPVSGNTIYF | TGTGCCAGCCGTCTCCAGCCGGTGTCTGGAAACACCATATATTTT
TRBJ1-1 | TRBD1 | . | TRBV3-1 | CASSPQVTGGTEAFF | TGTGCCAGCAGCCCCCAAGTGACAGGGGGGACTGAAGCTTTCTTT
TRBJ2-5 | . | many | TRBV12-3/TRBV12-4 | CASSFGFGGTRETQYF | TGTGCCAGCAGTTTCGGATTTGGGGGAACGCGGGAGACCCAGTACTTC
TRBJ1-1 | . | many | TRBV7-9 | CASSLGQARMNTEAFF | TGTGCCAGCAGCTTAGGGCAGGCTAGGATGAACACTGAAGCTTTCTTT
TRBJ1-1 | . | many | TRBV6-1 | CASMGRTTEAFF | TGTGCCAGCATGGGAAGAACCACTGAAGCTTTCTTT
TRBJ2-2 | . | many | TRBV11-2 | CASSSGGYTGELFF | TGTGCCAGCAGCTCGGGCGGATACACCGGGGAGCTGTTTTTT
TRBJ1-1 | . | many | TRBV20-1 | CSARGGYTEAFF | TGCAGTGCGAGAGGGGGATACACTGAAGCTTTCTTT
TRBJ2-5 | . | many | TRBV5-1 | CASSFRDVRMGETQYF | TGCGCCAGCAGCTTCCGTGACGTAAGGATGGGGGAGACCCAGTACTTC
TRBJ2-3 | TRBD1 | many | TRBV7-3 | CASSRPTTPGQGSADTQYF | TGTGCCAGCAGCCGTCCTACTACCCCGGGACAGGGCTCCGCAGATACGCAGTATTTT
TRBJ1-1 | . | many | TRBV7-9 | CASSLALGGSSIEAFF | TGTGCCAGCAGCTTAGCGCTCGGGGGCAGTAGCATTGAAGCTTTCTTT
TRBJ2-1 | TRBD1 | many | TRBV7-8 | CASSPDSGQGWNEQFF | TGTGCCAGCAGCCCCGACTCGGGACAGGGATGGAATGAGCAGTTCTTC
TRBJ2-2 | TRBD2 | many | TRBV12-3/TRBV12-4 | CASRGGRASTGELFF | TGTGCCAGTCGGGGGGGGAGGGCCAGCACCGGGGAGCTGTTTTTT
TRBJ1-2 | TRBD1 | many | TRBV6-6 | CASTRDSYGYTF | TGTGCCAGCACCCGGGACAGCTATGGCTACACCTTC
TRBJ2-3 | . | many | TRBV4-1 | CASSQEGPGTTYGRDTDTQYF | TGCGCCAGCAGCCAAGAGGGCCCCGGGACCACATATGGGCGGGACACAGATACGCAGTATTTT
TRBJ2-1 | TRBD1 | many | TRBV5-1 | CASSLAQGANWNNEQFF | TGCGCCAGCAGCTTGGCACAGGGGGCGAACTGGAACAATGAGCAGTTCTTC
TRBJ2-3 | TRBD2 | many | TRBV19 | CASSALSGGRADTQYF | TGTGCCAGTAGTGCCCTTAGCGGGGGGAGAGCAGATACGCAGTATTTT
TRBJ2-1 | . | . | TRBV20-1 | CSARDNGGSWNEQFF | TGCAGTGCTAGAGATAACGGGGGCTCGTGGAATGAGCAGTTCTTC
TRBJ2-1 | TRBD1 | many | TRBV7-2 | CASSSRTGGLHYNEQFF | TGTGCCAGCAGCTCCCGGACAGGGGGCCTACATTACAATGAGCAGTTCTTC
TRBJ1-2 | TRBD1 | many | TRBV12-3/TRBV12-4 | CASSFPPQGAEGYTF | TGTGCCAGCAGTTTTCCCCCTCAGGGGGCTGAGGGCTACACCTTC
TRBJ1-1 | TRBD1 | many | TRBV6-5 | CASSYEWRGQTFF | TGTGCCAGCAGTTATGAGTGGAGGGGGCAGACTTTCTTT
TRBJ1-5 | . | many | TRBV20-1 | CSARDGITNQPQHF | TGCAGTGCTAGGGACGGGATTACAAATCAGCCCCAGCATTTT
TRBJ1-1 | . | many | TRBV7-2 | CASRTEGRNTEAFF | TGTGCCAGCAGGACAGAGGGCCGGAACACTGAAGCTTTCTTT
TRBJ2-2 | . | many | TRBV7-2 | CASSSSGWTGELFF | TGTGCCAGCAGCTCCTCAGGGTGGACCGGGGAGCTGTTTTTT
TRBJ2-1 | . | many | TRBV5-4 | CASRETLSSYNEQFF | TGTGCCAGCAGGGAGACTCTTAGCTCCTACAATGAGCAGTTCTTC
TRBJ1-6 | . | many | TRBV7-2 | CASSEGDTWPDSPLHF | TGTGCCAGCAGCGAAGGGGACACCTGGCCCGATTCACCCCTCCACTTT
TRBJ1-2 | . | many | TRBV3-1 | CASSLISVAGRGGYTF | TGTGCCAGCAGCCTCATATCCGTGGCGGGGCGCGGAGGCTACACCTTC
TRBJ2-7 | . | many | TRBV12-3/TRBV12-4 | CASKTEAYEQYF | TGTGCCAGCAAGACTGAGGCCTACGAGCAGTACTTC
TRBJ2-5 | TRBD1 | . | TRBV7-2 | CASSHPTGSAQETQYF | TGTGCCAGCAGCCACCCGACAGGGTCGGCACAAGAGACCCAGTACTTC
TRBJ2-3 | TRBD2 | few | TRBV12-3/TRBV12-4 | CAFLSPAGGQGGTDTQYF | TGTGCCTTCCTATCACCCGCGGGGGGTCAAGGGGGCACAGATACGCAGTATTTT
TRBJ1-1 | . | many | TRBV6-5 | CASSWGNTEAFF | TGTGCCAGCAGTTGGGGGAACACTGAAGCTTTCTTT